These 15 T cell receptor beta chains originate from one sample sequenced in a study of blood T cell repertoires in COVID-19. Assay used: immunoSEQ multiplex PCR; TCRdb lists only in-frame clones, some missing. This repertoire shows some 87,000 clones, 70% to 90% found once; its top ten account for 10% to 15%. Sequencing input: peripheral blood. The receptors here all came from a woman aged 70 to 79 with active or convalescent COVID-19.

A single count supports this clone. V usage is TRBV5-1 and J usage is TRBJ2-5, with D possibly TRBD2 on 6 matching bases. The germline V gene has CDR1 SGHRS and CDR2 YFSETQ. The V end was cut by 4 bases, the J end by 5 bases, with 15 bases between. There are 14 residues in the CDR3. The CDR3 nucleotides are TGCGCCAGCAGCCCCGGAGGGATCGTTGAGACCCAGTACTTC. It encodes CASSPGGIVETQYF.

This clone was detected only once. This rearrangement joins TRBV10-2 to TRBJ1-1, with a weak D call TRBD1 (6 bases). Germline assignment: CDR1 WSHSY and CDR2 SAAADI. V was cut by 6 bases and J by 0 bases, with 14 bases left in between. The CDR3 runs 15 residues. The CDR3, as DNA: TGCGCCAGCAGAGCGGGACACCTCATGAACACTGAAGCTTTCTTT. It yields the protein CASRAGHLMNTEAFF.

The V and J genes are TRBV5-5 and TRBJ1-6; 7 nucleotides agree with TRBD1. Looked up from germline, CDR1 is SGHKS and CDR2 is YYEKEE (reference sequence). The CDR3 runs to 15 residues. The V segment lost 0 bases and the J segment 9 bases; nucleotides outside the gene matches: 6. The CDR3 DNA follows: TGTGCCAGCAGCTTGGACCCGGGACAGCTTTCACCCCTCCACTTT. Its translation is CASSLDPGQLSPLHF.

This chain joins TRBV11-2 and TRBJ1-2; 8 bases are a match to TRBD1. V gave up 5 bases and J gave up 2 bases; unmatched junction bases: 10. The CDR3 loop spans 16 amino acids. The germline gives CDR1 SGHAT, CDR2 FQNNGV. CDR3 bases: TGTGCCAGCAGCGCCCGGACAGGGTTGGGGAACTATGGCTACACCTTC. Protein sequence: CASSARTGLGNYGYTF. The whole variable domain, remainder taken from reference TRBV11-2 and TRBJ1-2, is EAGVAQSPRYKIIEKRQSVAFWCNPISGHATLYWYQQILGQGPKLLIQFQNNGVVDDSQLPKDRFSAERLKGVDSTLKIQPAKLEDSAVYLCASSARTGLGNYGYTFGSGTRLTVV.

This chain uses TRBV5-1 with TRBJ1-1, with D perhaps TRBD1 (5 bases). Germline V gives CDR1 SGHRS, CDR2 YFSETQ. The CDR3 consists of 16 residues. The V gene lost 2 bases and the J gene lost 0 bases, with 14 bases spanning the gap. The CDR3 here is CASSFGYGGMNTEAFF. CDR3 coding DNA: TGCGCCAGCAGCTTTGGGTACGGGGGAATGAACACTGAAGCTTTCTTT.

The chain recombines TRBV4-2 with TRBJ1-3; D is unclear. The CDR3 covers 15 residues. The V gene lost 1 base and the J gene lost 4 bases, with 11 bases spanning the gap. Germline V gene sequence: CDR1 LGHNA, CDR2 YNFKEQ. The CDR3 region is CASSQVAGHGNTIYF. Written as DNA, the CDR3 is TGTGCCAGCAGCCAAGTCGCTGGGCACGGAAACACCATATATTTT.

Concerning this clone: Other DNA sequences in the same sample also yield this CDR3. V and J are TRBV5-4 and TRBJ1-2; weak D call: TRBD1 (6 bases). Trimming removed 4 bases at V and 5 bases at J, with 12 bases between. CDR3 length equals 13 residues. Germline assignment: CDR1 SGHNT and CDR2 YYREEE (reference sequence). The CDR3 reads CASSQGQGYGYTF. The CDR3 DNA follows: TGTGCCAGCAGCCAGGGGCAGGGGTATGGCTACACCTTC.

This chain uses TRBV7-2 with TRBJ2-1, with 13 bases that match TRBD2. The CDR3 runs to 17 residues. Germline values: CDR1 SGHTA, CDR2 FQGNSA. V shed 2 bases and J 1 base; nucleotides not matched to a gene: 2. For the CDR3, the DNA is TGTGCCAGCAGCTTAAGACTAGCGGGGGGATCCTACAATGAGCAGTTCTTC. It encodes CASSLRLAGGSYNEQFF.

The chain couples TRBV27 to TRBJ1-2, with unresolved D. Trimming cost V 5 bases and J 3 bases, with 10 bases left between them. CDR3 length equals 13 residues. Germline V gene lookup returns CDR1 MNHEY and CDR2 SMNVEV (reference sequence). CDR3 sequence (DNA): TGTGCCAGCAGTGACGCGGGCTACTATGGCTACACCTTC. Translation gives CASSDAGYYGYTF.

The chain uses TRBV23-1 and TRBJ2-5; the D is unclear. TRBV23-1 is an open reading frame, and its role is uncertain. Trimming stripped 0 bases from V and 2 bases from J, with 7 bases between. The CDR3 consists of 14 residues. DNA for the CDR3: TGCGCCAGCAGTCAATCTGAGCATCAAGAGACCCAGTACTTC. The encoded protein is CASSQSEHQETQYF.

CDR3 DNA: TGTGCCAGCAGAGAACAAGGGGGACTATCTGGGACCGGGGAGCTGTTTTTT. Translation: CASREQGGLSGTGELFF. The chain joins TRBV27 to TRBJ2-2, with a weak D call TRBD2 (7 bases). CDR1 is MNHEY, CDR2 SMNVEV, per germline (reference sequence). The CDR3 spans 17 residues. The ends were cut back, 6 bases at V and 5 bases at J, with 22 bases in the middle.

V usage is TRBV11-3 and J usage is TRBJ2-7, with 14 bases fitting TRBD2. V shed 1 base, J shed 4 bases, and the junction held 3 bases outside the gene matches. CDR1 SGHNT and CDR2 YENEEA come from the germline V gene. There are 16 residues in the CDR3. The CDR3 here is CASSLGTSGGPYEQYF. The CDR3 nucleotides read TGTGCCAGCAGCTTAGGGACTAGCGGGGGGCCGTACGAGCAGTACTTC.

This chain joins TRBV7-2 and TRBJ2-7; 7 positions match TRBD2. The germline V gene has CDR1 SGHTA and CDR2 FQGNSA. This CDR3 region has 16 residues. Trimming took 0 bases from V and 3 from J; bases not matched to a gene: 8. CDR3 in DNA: TGTGCCAGCAGCTTAGCCTCCGGGACTATGTTCTACGAGCAGTACTTC. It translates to CASSLASGTMFYEQYF.

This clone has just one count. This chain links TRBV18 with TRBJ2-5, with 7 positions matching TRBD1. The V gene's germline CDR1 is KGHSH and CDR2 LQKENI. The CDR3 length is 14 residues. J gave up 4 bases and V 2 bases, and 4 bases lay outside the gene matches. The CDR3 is CASSPAGGRETQYF. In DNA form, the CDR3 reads TGTGCCAGCTCACCAGCAGGGGGAAGAGAGACCCAGTACTTC.

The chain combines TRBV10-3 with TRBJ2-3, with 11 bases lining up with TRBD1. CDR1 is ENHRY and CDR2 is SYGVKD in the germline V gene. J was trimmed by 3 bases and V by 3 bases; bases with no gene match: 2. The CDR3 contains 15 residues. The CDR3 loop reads CAISEGTGGTDTQYF. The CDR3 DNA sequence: TGTGCCATCAGTGAAGGGACAGGGGGGACAGATACGCAGTATTTT.